A few counts support the clone carrying this T cell receptor beta chain. In the original processing: Estimates of nucleated cell counts were drawn from the amplification of reference gene primers. TCRdb's table, derived via immunoSEQ multiplex PCR, lists solely in-frame clones and lacks some. From that table come the V and J calls and clone size; the DNA was used to work out D and trimming. This sample has 75,000 to 95,000 clones, with around 72% found just once. These data originate in a study of blood T cell repertoires in COVID-19. This CDR3 spans 16 amino acids. After removal of 2 bases from V and 6 bases from J, the junction contained 10 bases not matched to a gene. Germline-derived CDR1 and CDR2 are MNHEY and SMNVEV (reference sequence).

Sequencing was done on a sample of peripheral blood. The clonotype originates from a woman aged 60 to 75 in a cohort sampled during active or convalescent COVID-19. This chain links TRBV27 with TRBJ2-7; 10 nucleotides match TRBD2. In DNA, the CDR3 is TGTGCCAGCAGTTTAGTTGGCCTAGCGGGGGCCCTCGAGCAGTACTTC. Translating gives CASSLVGLAGALEQYF.